This is a list of T cell receptor beta chains from one sample in a study of OX40 agonist ivuxolimab in advanced cancers. TCRdb keeps only in-frame clones here, not all; method: immunoSEQ multiplex PCR. The table lists roughly 56,000 clones, 80% to 90% of them singletons. Sample: CD4+ or CD8+ T cells sorted from blood, taken in a trial of the OX40 agonist ivuxolimab. The source of these receptors is an adult with an advanced solid tumor such as melanoma, head and neck, liver or kidney cancer. Both conserved end residues are part of each CDR3. The D gene is left open where the match is weak. Some rows have no size entry. The others give once, few or many, or a class for an expanded clone.

clone size: -
J gene: TRBJ1-4
D gene: -
V gene: TRBV5-8
CDR3 DNA: TGTGCCAGCAGCCCAAAGTCAGGGTACGAAAAACTGTTTTTT
CDR3 protein: CASSPKSGYEKLFF

clone size: once
J gene: TRBJ1-6
D gene: -
V gene: TRBV19
CDR3 DNA: TGTGCCAGTCTTCCGCGGGCGGGGAATAATTCACCCCTCCACTTT
CDR3 protein: CASLPRAGNNSPLHF

clone size: -
J gene: TRBJ1-4
D gene: -
V gene: TRBV7-9
CDR3 DNA: TGTGCCAGCAGCATTAGGGTGCAGGGTCGTGAAAAACTGTTTTTT
CDR3 protein: CASSIRVQGREKLFF

clone size: -
J gene: TRBJ1-1
D gene: -
V gene: TRBV5-4
CDR3 DNA: TGTGCCAGCAGCTTGGAGGGGGTAGGCACTGAAGCTTTCTTT
CDR3 protein: CASSLEGVGTEAFF

clone size: -
J gene: TRBJ2-5
D gene: TRBD1
V gene: TRBV11-1
CDR3 DNA: TGTGCCAGCAGCTTGCGGACAGGAGAGACCCAGTACTTC
CDR3 protein: CASSLRTGETQYF

clone size: -
J gene: TRBJ1-5
D gene: -
V gene: TRBV19
CDR3 DNA: TGTGCCAGTAGTATCGAGAGGGATCAGCCCCAGCATTTT
CDR3 protein: CASSIERDQPQHF

clone size: -
J gene: TRBJ1-6
D gene: TRBD1
V gene: TRBV4-1
CDR3 DNA: TGCGCCAGCAGCCAAGATCTGGTCAGGGGGCGATCTGTTAATTCACCCCTCCACTTT
CDR3 protein: CASSQDLVRGRSVNSPLHF

clone size: medium-sized
J gene: TRBJ1-1
D gene: -
V gene: TRBV7-9
CDR3 DNA: TGTGCCAGCAGCTTAGCGGGATTCGCTGAAGCTTTCTTT
CDR3 protein: CASSLAGFAEAFF

clone size: -
J gene: TRBJ1-6
D gene: -
V gene: TRBV25-1
CDR3 DNA: TGTGCCAGCAGTGAATATTACCAGCTACCCTATAATTCACCCCTCCACTTT
CDR3 protein: CASSEYYQLPYNSPLHF

clone size: -
J gene: TRBJ2-5
D gene: -
V gene: TRBV5-6
CDR3 DNA: TGTGCCAGCAGCTTTGTCCTGGAACAGGGAATACAAGAGACCCAGTACTTC
CDR3 protein: CASSFVLEQGIQETQYF

clone size: -
J gene: TRBJ1-4
D gene: TRBD1
V gene: TRBV5-4
CDR3 DNA: TGTGCCAGCAGCTCGGTCCCGGGACAGGGTAGTGAGGAAAAACTGTTTTTT
CDR3 protein: CASSSVPGQGSEEKLFF

clone size: -
J gene: TRBJ1-2
D gene: -
V gene: TRBV27
CDR3 DNA: TGTGCCAGCAGTTTCATTGGTGGGGGGGTATATGGCTACACCTTC
CDR3 protein: CASSFIGGGVYGYTF

clone size: few
J gene: TRBJ2-7
D gene: -
V gene: TRBV5-6
CDR3 DNA: TGTGCCAGCAGCCTCACTTATGCCCCCGGGGAGCAGTACTTC
CDR3 protein: CASSLTYAPGEQYF

clone size: -
J gene: TRBJ1-6
D gene: -
V gene: TRBV6-6
CDR3 DNA: TGTGCCAGCAGGCCGAGGATGGATAATTCACCCCTCCACTTT
CDR3 protein: CASRPRMDNSPLHF

clone size: -
J gene: TRBJ2-7
D gene: -
V gene: TRBV5-1
CDR3 DNA: TGCGCCAGCAGCTTGGAAGAAGGCTACGAGCAGTACTTC
CDR3 protein: CASSLEEGYEQYF

clone size: -
J gene: TRBJ2-3
D gene: -
V gene: TRBV11-2
CDR3 DNA: TGTGCCAGCAGCCCGGGGGATACGCAGTATTTT
CDR3 protein: CASSPGDTQYF

clone size: -
J gene: TRBJ2-7
D gene: -
V gene: TRBV5-1
CDR3 DNA: TGCGCCAGCAGCCGGGACGTCTCGGGCTCCTACGAGCAGTACTTC
CDR3 protein: CASSRDVSGSYEQYF

clone size: -
J gene: TRBJ2-1
D gene: -
V gene: TRBV5-6
CDR3 DNA: TGTGCCAGCAGCTATCCGGGGGGCGGGTCCTACAATGAGCAGTTCTTC
CDR3 protein: CASSYPGGGSYNEQFF

clone size: -
J gene: TRBJ1-5
D gene: -
V gene: TRBV5-6
CDR3 DNA: TGTGCCAGCAGCTCCTTCGGGCTCAATCAGCCCCAGCATTTT
CDR3 protein: CASSSFGLNQPQHF

clone size: -
J gene: TRBJ2-3
D gene: -
V gene: TRBV6-5
CDR3 DNA: TGTGCCAGCAGTTCCGCAGTGGGTTTCATGCAGTATTTT
CDR3 protein: CASSSAVGFMQYF

clone size: -
J gene: TRBJ1-1
D gene: -
V gene: TRBV29-1
CDR3 DNA: TGCAGCGTCGGCCTAGAGACCACTGAAGCTTTCTTT
CDR3 protein: CSVGLETTEAFF

clone size: -
J gene: TRBJ1-2
D gene: TRBD1
V gene: TRBV6-5
CDR3 DNA: TGTGCCAGCAGTTTGACAGGGTATGGCTACACCTTC
CDR3 protein: CASSLTGYGYTF

clone size: -
J gene: TRBJ2-7
D gene: -
V gene: TRBV4-1
CDR3 DNA: TGCGCCAGCAGCCAAGACAGGTTTAGCTCCTACGAGCAGTACTTC
CDR3 protein: CASSQDRFSSYEQYF

clone size: -
J gene: TRBJ2-1
D gene: TRBD2
V gene: TRBV9
CDR3 DNA: TGTGCCAGCACCCGGGGGGGAAGCTCCTACAATGAGCAGTTCTTC
CDR3 protein: CASTRGGSSYNEQFF

clone size: once
J gene: TRBJ1-5
D gene: -
V gene: TRBV19
CDR3 DNA: TGTGCCAGTAGTGCCCCCGGGACGGGCATCAATCAGCCCCAGCATTTT
CDR3 protein: CASSAPGTGINQPQHF

clone size: -
J gene: TRBJ1-5
D gene: -
V gene: TRBV19
CDR3 DNA: TGTGCCAGTAGTATCGGGCAGGGATGGGCGCCCCAGCATTTT
CDR3 protein: CASSIGQGWAPQHF

clone size: -
J gene: TRBJ1-3
D gene: -
V gene: TRBV19
CDR3 DNA: TGTGCCAGTAGTACGGGACAAACTAACTCTGGAAACACCATATATTTT
CDR3 protein: CASSTGQTNSGNTIYF

clone size: -
J gene: TRBJ1-2
D gene: -
V gene: TRBV6-1
CDR3 DNA: TGTGGGGCACGGAATAACTATGGCTACACCTTC
CDR3 protein: CGARNNYGYTF

clone size: -
J gene: TRBJ1-4
D gene: -
V gene: TRBV10-3
CDR3 DNA: TGTGCCATCAGTGAGTCGAAGGGGACCGGTGAAAAACTGTTTTTT
CDR3 protein: CAISESKGTGEKLFF

clone size: -
J gene: TRBJ2-5
D gene: TRBD2
V gene: TRBV2
CDR3 DNA: TGTGCCAGCAGTGAATTGCGGGGGGCCGCGGAGACCCAGTACTTC
CDR3 protein: CASSELRGAAETQYF